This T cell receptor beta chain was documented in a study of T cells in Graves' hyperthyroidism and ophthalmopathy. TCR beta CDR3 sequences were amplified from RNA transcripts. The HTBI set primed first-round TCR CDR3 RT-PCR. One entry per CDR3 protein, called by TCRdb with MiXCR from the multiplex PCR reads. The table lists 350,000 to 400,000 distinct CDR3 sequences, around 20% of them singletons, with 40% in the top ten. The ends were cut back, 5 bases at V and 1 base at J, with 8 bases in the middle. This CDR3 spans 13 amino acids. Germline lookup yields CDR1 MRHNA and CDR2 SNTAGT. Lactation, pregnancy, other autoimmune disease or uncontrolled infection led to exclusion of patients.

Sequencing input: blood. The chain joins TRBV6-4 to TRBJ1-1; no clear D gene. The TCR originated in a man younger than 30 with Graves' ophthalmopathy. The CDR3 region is CASSRQPNTEAFF. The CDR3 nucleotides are TGTGCCAGCAGTCGGCAGCCGAACACTGAAGCTTTCTTT.